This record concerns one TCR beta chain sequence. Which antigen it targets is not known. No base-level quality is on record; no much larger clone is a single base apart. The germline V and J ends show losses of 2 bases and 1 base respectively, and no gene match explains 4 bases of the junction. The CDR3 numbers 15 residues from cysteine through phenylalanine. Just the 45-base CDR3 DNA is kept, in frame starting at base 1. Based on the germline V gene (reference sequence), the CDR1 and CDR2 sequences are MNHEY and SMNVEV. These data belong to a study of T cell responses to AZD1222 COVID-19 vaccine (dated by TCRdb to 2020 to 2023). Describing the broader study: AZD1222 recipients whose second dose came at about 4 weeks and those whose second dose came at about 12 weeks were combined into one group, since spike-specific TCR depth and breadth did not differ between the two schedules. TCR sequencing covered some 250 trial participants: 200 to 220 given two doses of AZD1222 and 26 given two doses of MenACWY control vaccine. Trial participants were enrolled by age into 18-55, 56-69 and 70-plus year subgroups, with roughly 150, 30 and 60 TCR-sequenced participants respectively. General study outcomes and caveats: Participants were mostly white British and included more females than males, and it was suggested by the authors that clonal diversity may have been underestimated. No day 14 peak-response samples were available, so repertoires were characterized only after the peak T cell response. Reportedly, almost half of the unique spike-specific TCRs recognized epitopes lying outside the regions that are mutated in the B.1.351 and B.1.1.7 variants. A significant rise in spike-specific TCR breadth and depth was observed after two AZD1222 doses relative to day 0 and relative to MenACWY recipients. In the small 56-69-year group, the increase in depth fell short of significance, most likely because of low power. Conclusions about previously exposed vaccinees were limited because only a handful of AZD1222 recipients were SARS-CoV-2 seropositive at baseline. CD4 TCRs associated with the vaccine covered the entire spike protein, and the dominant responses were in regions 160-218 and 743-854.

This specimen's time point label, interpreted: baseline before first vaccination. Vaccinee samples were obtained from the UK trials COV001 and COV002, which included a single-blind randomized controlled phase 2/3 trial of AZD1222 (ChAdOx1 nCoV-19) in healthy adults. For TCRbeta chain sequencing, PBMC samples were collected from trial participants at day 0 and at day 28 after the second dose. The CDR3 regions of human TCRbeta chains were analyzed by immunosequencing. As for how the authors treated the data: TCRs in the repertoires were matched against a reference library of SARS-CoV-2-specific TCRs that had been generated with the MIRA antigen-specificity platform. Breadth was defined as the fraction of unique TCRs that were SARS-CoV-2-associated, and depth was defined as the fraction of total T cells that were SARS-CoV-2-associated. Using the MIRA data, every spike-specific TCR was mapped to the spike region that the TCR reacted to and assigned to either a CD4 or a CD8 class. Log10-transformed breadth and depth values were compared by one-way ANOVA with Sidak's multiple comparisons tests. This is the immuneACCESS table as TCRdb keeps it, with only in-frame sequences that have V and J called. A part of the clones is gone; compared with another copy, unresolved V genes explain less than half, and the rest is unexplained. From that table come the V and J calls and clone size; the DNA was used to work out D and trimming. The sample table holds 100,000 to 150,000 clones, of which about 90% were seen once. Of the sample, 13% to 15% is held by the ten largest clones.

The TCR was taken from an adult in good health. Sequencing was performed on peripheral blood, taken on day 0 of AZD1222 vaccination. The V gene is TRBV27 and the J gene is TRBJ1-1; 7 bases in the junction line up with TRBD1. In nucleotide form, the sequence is TGTGCCAGCAGTTTAACAGGGGCCTGGAACACTGAAGCTTTCTTT. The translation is CASSLTGAWNTEAFF.